The T cell receptor (beta chain) described here comes from a study of metastatic and nonmetastatic thyroid tumors. Study results and caveats: When malignant thyroid tumors were compared with benign nodules, TCR beta diversity was reportedly significantly higher in the malignant tumors. This held in both blood and tumor samples.

Not a single patient had been given any form of treatment at any point before undergoing thyroid surgery. TCRdb re-called the PCR reads via MiXCR. The sample has just over 70,000 clones, 15% to 20% seen once. V lost 5 bases and J lost 10, with 18 bases in between. The CDR3 covers 14 residues. The germline gives CDR1 SGHTA, CDR2 FQGNSA. At least ten counts were recorded for this clone. What it binds is unknown. The gene calls are TRBV7-2 and TRBJ2-1; no firm D call. Sequencing was carried out using blood. The TCR was taken from a female donor with papillary thyroid cancer or a benign thyroid nodule (not recorded which). Some clones in this sample may be carry-over from other donors' samples. The CDR3 DNA sequence: TGTGCCAGCAGCGTAGTAGTCCAAGTGGGGGAGCAGTTCTTC. This encodes CASSVVVQVGEQFF.